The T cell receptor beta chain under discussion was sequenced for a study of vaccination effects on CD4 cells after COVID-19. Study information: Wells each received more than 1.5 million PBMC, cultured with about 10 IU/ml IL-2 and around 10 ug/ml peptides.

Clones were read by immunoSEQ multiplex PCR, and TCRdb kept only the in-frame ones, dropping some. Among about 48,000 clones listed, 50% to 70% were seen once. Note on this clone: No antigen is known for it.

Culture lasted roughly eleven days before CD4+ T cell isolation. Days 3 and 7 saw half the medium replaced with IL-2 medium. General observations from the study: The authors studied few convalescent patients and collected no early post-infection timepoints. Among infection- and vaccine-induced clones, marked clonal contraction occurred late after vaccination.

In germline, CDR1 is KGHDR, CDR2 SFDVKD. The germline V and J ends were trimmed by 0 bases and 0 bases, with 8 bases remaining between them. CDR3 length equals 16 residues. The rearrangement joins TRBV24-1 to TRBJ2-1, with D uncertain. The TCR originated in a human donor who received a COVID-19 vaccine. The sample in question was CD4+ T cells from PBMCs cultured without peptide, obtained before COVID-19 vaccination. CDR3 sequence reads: CATSDLDPSSYNEQFF. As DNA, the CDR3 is TGTGCCACCAGTGATTTGGATCCTAGCTCCTACAATGAGCAGTTCTTC.